The entry that follows covers one T cell receptor (beta chain) sequence. Its specificity is unknown. With a much larger clone just one base away, this may be a read error. The sample is drawn from a study of tumor and adjacent non-tumor tissue in lung cancer. Study summary: Stage I to III disease affected approximately 11 men and roughly five women aged roughly 31 to 76. About 4.17 million productive TCRbeta reads were obtained per sample on average. Notes on the study in general: TCR diversity was significantly greater in tumor than normal lung tissue.

CDR3 length equals 12 residues. Trimming stripped 4 bases from V and 4 bases from J, with 5 bases between. Per germline, CDR1 SGHDN and CDR2 FVKESK. RNA was extracted from bulk tissue without any cell sorting. More than 3 cm separated this lung sample from the edge of the tumor. Newly diagnosed lung cancer patients had thoracic surgery in China, August–late 2014, without prior chemotherapy. The library came from three nested PCR rounds adapted from ARM-PCR protocols. From the multiplex PCR reads, TCRdb called clonotypes with MiXCR, one entry per CDR3 protein. The sample holds approximately 79,000 distinct CDR3 sequences, less than 85% seen once.

The chain has TRBV14 and TRBJ1-3; D is unresolved. Sequenced: distant non-tumor lung tissue. The receptor was derived from a man between 70 and 80 years old with non-small cell lung cancer. The CDR3 loop is CASSRGGNTIYF. The DNA of the CDR3 is TGTGCCAGCAGCCGAGGCGGAAACACCATATATTTT. Together with reference TRBV14 and TRBJ1-3, the CDR3 gives the full variable domain: EAGVTQFPSHSVIEKGQTVTLRCDPISGHDNLYWYRRVMGKEIKFLLHFVKESKQDESGMPNNRFLAERTGGTYSTLKVQPAELEDSGVYFCASSRGGNTIYFGEGSWLTVV.